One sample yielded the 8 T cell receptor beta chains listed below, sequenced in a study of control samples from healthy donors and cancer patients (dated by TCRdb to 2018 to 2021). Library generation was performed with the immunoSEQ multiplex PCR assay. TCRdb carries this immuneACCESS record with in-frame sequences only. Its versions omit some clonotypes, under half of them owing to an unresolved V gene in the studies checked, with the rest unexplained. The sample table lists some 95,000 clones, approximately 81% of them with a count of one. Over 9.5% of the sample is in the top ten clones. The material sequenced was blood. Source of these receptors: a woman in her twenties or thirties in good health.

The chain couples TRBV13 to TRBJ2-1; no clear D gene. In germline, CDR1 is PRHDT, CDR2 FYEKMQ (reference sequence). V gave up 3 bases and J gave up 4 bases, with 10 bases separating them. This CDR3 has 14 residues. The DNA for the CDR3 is TGTGCCAGCAGCTTGATAACGGTTTACAATGAGCAGTTCTTC. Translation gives CASSLITVYNEQFF.

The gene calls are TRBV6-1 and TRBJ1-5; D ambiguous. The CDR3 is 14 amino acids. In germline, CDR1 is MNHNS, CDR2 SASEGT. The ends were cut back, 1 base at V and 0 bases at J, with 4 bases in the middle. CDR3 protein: CASSEVYSNQPQHF. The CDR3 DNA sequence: TGTGCCAGCAGTGAAGTGTATAGCAATCAGCCCCAGCATTTT.

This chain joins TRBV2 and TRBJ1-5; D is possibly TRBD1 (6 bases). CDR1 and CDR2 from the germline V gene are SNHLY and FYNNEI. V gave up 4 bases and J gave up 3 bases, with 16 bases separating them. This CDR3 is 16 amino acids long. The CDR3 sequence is CASSGRGGFNNQPQHF. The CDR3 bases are TGTGCCAGCAGTGGGCGGGGGGGCTTTAACAATCAGCCCCAGCATTTT.

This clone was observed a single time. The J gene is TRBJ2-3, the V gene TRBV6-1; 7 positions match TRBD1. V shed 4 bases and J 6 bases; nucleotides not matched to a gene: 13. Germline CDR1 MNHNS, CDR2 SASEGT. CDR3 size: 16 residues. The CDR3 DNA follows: TGTGCCAGCAGTGTCTGGACAGGTCGTGAGAAGGATACGCAGTATTTT. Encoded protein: CASSVWTGREKDTQYF.

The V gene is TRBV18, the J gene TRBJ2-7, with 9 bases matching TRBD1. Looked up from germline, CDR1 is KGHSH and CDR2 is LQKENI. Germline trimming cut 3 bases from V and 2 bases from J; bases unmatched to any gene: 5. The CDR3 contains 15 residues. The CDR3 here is CASSPGTGGPYEQYF. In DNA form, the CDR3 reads TGTGCCAGCTCACCTGGAACAGGGGGCCCCTACGAGCAGTACTTC.

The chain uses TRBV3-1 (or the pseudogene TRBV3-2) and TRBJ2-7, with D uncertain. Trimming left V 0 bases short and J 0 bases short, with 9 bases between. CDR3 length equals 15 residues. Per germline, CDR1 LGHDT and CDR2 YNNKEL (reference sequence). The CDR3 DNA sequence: TGTGCCAGCAGCCAAGAAACTCAGGTCTCCTACGAGCAGTACTTC. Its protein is CASSQETQVSYEQYF.

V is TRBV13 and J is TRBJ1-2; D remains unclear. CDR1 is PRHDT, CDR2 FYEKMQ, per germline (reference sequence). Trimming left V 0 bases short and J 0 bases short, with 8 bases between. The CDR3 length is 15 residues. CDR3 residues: CASSLGPTANYGYTF. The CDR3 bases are TGTGCCAGCAGCTTAGGTCCCACAGCTAACTATGGCTACACCTTC.

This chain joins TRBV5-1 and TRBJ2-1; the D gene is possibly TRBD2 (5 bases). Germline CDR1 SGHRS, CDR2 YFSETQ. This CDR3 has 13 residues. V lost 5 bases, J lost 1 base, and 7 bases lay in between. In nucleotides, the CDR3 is TGCGCCAGCAGTCTAGCTTCCTACAATGAGCAGTTCTTC. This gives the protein CASSLASYNEQFF. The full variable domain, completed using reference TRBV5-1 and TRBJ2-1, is KAGVTQTPRYLIKTRGQQVTLSCSPISGHRSVSWYQQTPGQGLQFLFEYFSETQRNKGNFPGRFSGRQFSNSRSEMNVSTLELGDSALYLCASSLASYNEQFFGPGTRLTVL.